This paragraph reports one TCR beta chain. Its target is unknown. PCR was performed a second time for about 7 to 11 cycles using a sample-barcoded 5' primer and a J-beta primer mix. TCRdb analysed the 5' RACE reads with MiXCR anew, one entry per CDR3 protein. The sample lists hundreds of thousands of distinct CDR3 sequences, about 51% occurring once. Germline assignment: CDR1 SGDLS and CDR2 YYNGEE. The V and J ends lost 0 bases and 9 bases respectively, with 12 bases between them. The CDR3 consists of 13 residues. This entry belongs to a study of blood T cells in healthy people across ages. Broader study findings: More naive CD4+ cells and higher diversity were found in long-lived than in aged donors.

The sequence derives from a woman aged 80 or over in good health. Sequences were obtained from blood. The V call is TRBV9, the J call TRBJ2-5; possibly TRBD1 for D (5 bases). The CDR3 reads CASSVEGVAAQYF. Written as DNA, the CDR3 is TGTGCCAGCAGCGTAGAAGGGGTCGCGGCCCAGTACTTC.